These 22 T cell receptor beta chains share one sample of origin, sequenced in a study of blood T cells in healthy people across ages. A sample-barcoded 5' primer and a J-beta primer mix were used in a second PCR of roughly 7 to 12 cycles. Using its own MiXCR run on the 5' RACE reads, TCRdb lists one record per CDR3 protein. This table holds over a million distinct CDR3 sequences, approximately 43% found once. Sequenced sample: blood. These TCRs come from a young woman in good health.

This clonotype was seen only a few times. The chain carries TRBV15 and TRBJ2-3, with TRBD2 as a possible D gene (6 bases). Between the trimmed V and J ends, which lost 4 bases and 0 bases, there was a span of 11 bases. Germline V lookup: CDR1 LNHNV, CDR2 YYDKDF (reference sequence). The CDR3 is made up of 15 amino acids. CDR3 residues: CATSKDGTSTDTQYF. The CDR3 coding sequence is TGTGCCACCAGCAAGGACGGGACTAGCACAGATACGCAGTATTTT.

V gene TRBV7-9 combines with J gene TRBJ2-5; 8 bases agree with TRBD1. The CDR3 runs 15 residues. J was trimmed by 7 bases and V by 5 bases; bases with no gene match: 12. Germline V CDR1 and CDR2: SEHNR, FQNEAQ (reference sequence). This CDR3 is CASSPTGVIMGTQYF. The CDR3 DNA sequence: TGTGCCAGCAGCCCGACAGGGGTCATCATGGGGACCCAGTACTTC.

The genes are TRBV28 and TRBJ2-6; the D gene is possibly TRBD1 (5 bases). V dropped 3 bases and J dropped 0 bases, with 12 bases sitting between them. Germline loops: CDR1 MDHEN, CDR2 SYDVKM. The CDR3 runs 17 residues. CDR3 coding DNA: TGTGCCAGCAGTTTGGGGCAGGGTGGCTCTGGGGCCAACGTCCTGACTTTC. It specifies CASSLGQGGSGANVLTF.

The gene calls are TRBV6-6 and TRBJ2-3; D is undetermined. CDR3 length: 14 amino acids. Deletions cut 6 bases from V and 0 bases from J, with 10 bases between. In germline, CDR1 is MNHNY, CDR2 SVGAGI (reference sequence). CDR3: CASRDVSSTDTQYF. CDR3 coding DNA: TGTGCCAGCAGAGACGTGTCCAGCACAGATACGCAGTATTTT.

This rearrangement joins TRBV6-1 to TRBJ1-1, with 8 bases lining up with TRBD1. The germline CDR1 and CDR2 sequences are MNHNS and SASEGT. The CDR3 extends over 18 amino acids. The V segment lost 5 bases and the J segment 1 base; nucleotides outside the gene matches: 15. The CDR3 nucleotides are TGTGCCAGCAGTCCCCTCGGAATCAGGGGGCTTCCGAACACTGAAGCTTTCTTT. It is translated as CASSPLGIRGLPNTEAFF.

The chain links TRBV28 to TRBJ2-3, with a tentative D call TRBD2 (5 bases). CDR3 length equals 14 residues. Trimming pared 6 bases from V and 2 bases from J, leaving 12 bases between. Germline-derived CDR1 and CDR2 are MDHEN and SYDVKM. The CDR3 protein is CASRIRDNTDTQYF. The DNA for the CDR3 is TGTGCCAGCAGGATCCGGGATAACACAGATACGCAGTATTTT.

This clonotype has more than one count but fewer than ten. The CDR3 coding sequence is TGCGCCAGCAGCTCTACAGGGGGCAGGACCTACGAGCAGTACTTC. Translated, it gives CASSSTGGRTYEQYF. The V gene is TRBV5-1, the J gene TRBJ2-7, with 9 bases aligning to TRBD1. Germline values: CDR1 SGHRS, CDR2 YFSETQ. The CDR3 is 15 amino acids. The V gene end was trimmed by 3 bases and the J gene end by 2 bases; junction bases not matched to a gene: 6.

Concerning this clonotype: This may come from a read error, since a much larger clone is one base off. The chain joins TRBV28 to TRBJ1-4; the D is unclear. Germline V CDR1 and CDR2: MDHEN, SYDVKM. The CDR3 loop spans 11 amino acids. The V and J ends lost 3 bases and 6 bases respectively, with 2 bases between them. The CDR3 nucleotides read TGTGCCAGCAGTTTGCATGAAAAACTGTTTTTT. Translated, it gives CASSLHEKLFF. Looking up the rest from reference TRBV28 and TRBJ1-4 gives the full variable domain: DVKVTQSSRYLVKRTGEKVFLECVQDMDHENMFWYRQDPGLGLRLIYFSYDVKMKEKGDIPEGYSVSREKKERFSLILESASTNQTSMYLCASSLHEKLFFGSGTQLSVL.

This clonotype has only a few counts. The genes are TRBV7-2 and TRBJ1-6; D remains ambiguous. Per germline, CDR1 SGHTA and CDR2 FQGNSA. The CDR3 runs to 18 residues. Trimming took 8 bases from V and 0 from J, leaving 20 bases between them. CDR3: CASRRVAGGSSYNSPLHF. The CDR3 region has the DNA TGTGCCAGCCGGAGGGTCGCGGGAGGAAGCTCCTATAATTCACCCCTCCACTTT.

J is TRBJ2-5 and V is TRBV7-9; D not resolved. Trimming cost V 3 bases and J 4 bases, with 9 bases left between them. CDR3 length equals 13 residues. Per the germline V gene, CDR1 is SEHNR and CDR2 is FQNEAQ (reference sequence). Written as DNA, the CDR3 is TGTGCCAGCAGCTTTGGCAGTCCAGAGACCCAGTACTTC. Translating gives CASSFGSPETQYF.

The V call is TRBV7-9, the J call TRBJ2-5; TRBD2 matches 7 bases. J was trimmed by 2 bases and V by 5 bases; bases with no gene match: 8. The CDR3 runs to 15 residues. Germline V CDR1 and CDR2: SEHNR, FQNEAQ (reference sequence). The CDR3 nucleotides read TGTGCCAGCAGCGCGACTAGCAGTCAACAAGAGACCCAGTACTTC. Its translation: CASSATSSQQETQYF.

The V gene is TRBV3-1, the J gene TRBJ2-1; D is perhaps TRBD2 (6 bases). The V end lost 1 base, the J end lost 7 bases, and 14 bases lay between the germline ends. The germline V gene has CDR1 LGHDT and CDR2 YNNKEL (reference sequence). The CDR3 consists of 15 residues. The CDR3 DNA sequence: TGTGCCAGCAGCCAAGGGGTCGGGAGCATGAATGAGCAGTTCTTC. Protein sequence: CASSQGVGSMNEQFF.

The gene calls are TRBV7-9 and TRBJ1-1; TRBD1 matches 8 bases. The CDR3 is 14 residues long. Germline V gene lookup returns CDR1 SEHNR and CDR2 FQNEAQ (reference sequence). V was pared by 5 bases and J by 4 bases, with 6 bases of the junction left unmatched. This chain's CDR3 is CASSPQGAATEAFF. The CDR3 region has the DNA TGTGCCAGCAGCCCCCAGGGGGCGGCCACTGAAGCTTTCTTT.

The J gene is TRBJ1-1, the V gene TRBV20-1; D unclear. Trimming cost V 6 bases and J 1 base, with 9 bases left between them. There are 12 residues in the CDR3. Looked up from germline, CDR1 is DFQATT and CDR2 is SNEGSKA (reference sequence). This CDR3 is CSARTWNTEAFF. The DNA for the CDR3 is TGCAGTGCCCGGACCTGGAACACTGAAGCTTTCTTT.

V is TRBV29-1 and J is TRBJ1-2; D is unresolved. Trimming cost V 0 bases and J 8 bases, with 13 bases left between them. Germline values: CDR1 SQVTM, CDR2 ANQGSEA. CDR3 length equals 13 residues. The CDR3 region has the DNA TGCAGCGTTGAAGATGGGGAGGGAAGGGGCTACACCTTC. Translating it yields CSVEDGEGRGYTF.

This clonotype was detected a few times. This chain connects TRBV5-1 to TRBJ1-1; TRBD1 might be the D (6 bases). Trimming removed 1 base at V and 0 bases at J, with 10 bases between. Germline values: CDR1 SGHRS, CDR2 YFSETQ. This CDR3 comprises 15 residues. The CDR3 loop reads CASSLMGAMNTEAFF. DNA for the CDR3: TGCGCCAGCAGCTTGATGGGGGCAATGAACACTGAAGCTTTCTTT.

CDR3 residues: CASSVTLAGADEQFF. CDR3 nucleotide sequence: TGCGCCAGCAGTGTTACCTTAGCGGGGGCGGATGAGCAGTTCTTC. V is TRBV10-2 and J is TRBJ2-1; 9 positions match TRBD2. The germline V gene encodes CDR1 WSHSY and CDR2 SAAADI. The CDR3 is 15 amino acids. Germline trimming cut 4 bases from V and 8 bases from J; bases unmatched to any gene: 9.

V usage is TRBV24-1 and J usage is TRBJ1-2; no definite D call. CDR1 is KGHDR and CDR2 is SFDVKD in the germline V gene. V lost 2 bases, J lost 13 bases, and 16 bases lay in between. The CDR3 runs 13 residues. The CDR3 loop is CATSDSGAQGSTF. The CDR3 nucleotides read TGTGCCACCAGTGATTCCGGAGCTCAAGGATCCACCTTC.

A note on this clonotype: At one end, the junction sequence differs from germline, possibly due to a read error. The chain recombines TRBV6-5 with TRBJ2-3; tentative D call: TRBD2 (6 bases). CDR3 length equals 15 residues. CDR1 and CDR2 (germline): MNHEY, SVGAGI. The CDR3 sequence is CASSPRTTSTDAQYF. Here the CDR3 DNA reads TGTGCCAGCAGTCCTAGGACTACTAGCACAGATGCGCAGTATTTT.

For the CDR3, the DNA is TGCAGTGCGAGTACCGGGACAGTGAACACTGAAGCTTTCTTT. This translates into CSASTGTVNTEAFF. The rearrangement links TRBV20-1 to TRBJ1-1, with 7 bases that match TRBD1. J was trimmed by 0 bases and V by 6 bases; bases with no gene match: 7. CDR1 DFQATT and CDR2 SNEGSKA come from the germline V gene (reference sequence). The CDR3 is made up of 14 amino acids.

V usage is TRBV2 and J usage is TRBJ2-3, with 11 bases fitting TRBD1. V shed 6 bases, J shed 7 bases, and the junction held 6 bases outside the gene matches. This CDR3 has 14 residues. Germline V gene data show CDR1 as SNHLY and CDR2 as FYNNEI. The DNA of the CDR3 is TGTGCCAGCAGGCCCGGGACAGGGGGTAATACGCAGTATTTT. As protein: CASRPGTGGNTQYF. Using reference TRBV2 and TRBJ2-3 for the parts outside the CDR3, the full variable domain is EPEVTQTPSHQVTQMGQEVILRCVPISNHLYFYWYRQILGQKVEFLVSFYNNEISEKSEIFDDQFSVERPDGSNFTLKIRSTKLEDSAMYFCASRPGTGGNTQYFGPGTRLTVL.

The gene calls are TRBV5-5 and TRBJ1-1, with D tentatively TRBD1 (5 bases). The CDR3 consists of 15 residues. Trimming pared 1 base from V and 1 base from J, leaving 11 bases between. Looked up from germline, CDR1 is SGHKS and CDR2 is YYEKEE (reference sequence). The CDR3 here is CASSLMGRSNTEAFF. DNA of the CDR3: TGTGCCAGCAGCTTGATGGGACGCTCGAACACTGAAGCTTTCTTT.